The 28 T cell receptor beta chains in this list originate from one sample, sequenced in a study of radiotherapy plus CTLA-4 blockade in lung cancer. Data came from immunoSEQ multiplex PCR; TCRdb stores just in-frame clones and leaves some out. This repertoire shows some 60,000 clones, approximately 79% found once; its top ten account for 16%. Sequences were derived from peripheral blood, sampled from a patient treated with radiotherapy plus ipilimumab. The source is a human donor with non-small cell lung cancer who had a complete response to radiotherapy plus ipilimumab.

The J gene is TRBJ1-5, the V gene TRBV6-1; 11 bases are a match to TRBD1. The J segment lost 6 bases and the V segment lost 7 bases, leaving 8 bases of the junction unmatched. There are 15 residues in the CDR3. Per the germline V gene, CDR1 is MNHNS and CDR2 is SASEGT. The CDR3 DNA sequence: TGTGCCAGCATCGAAGGACAGGGGGCGGTTCAGCCCCAGCATTTT. It specifies CASIEGQGAVQPQHF.

The chain couples TRBV6-4 to TRBJ2-1; 7 bases match TRBD1. The germline V gene has CDR1 MRHNA and CDR2 SNTAGT. The V segment lost 5 bases and the J segment 5 bases; nucleotides outside the gene matches: 9. This CDR3 contains 15 residues. The CDR3 spells CASSQLGGKDNEQFF. The CDR3 nucleotides are TGTGCCAGCAGTCAGTTAGGGGGCAAAGACAATGAGCAGTTCTTC.

This chain uses TRBV6-5 with TRBJ2-2, with 7 bases identical to TRBD2. The germline CDR1 and CDR2 sequences are MNHEY and SVGAGI. This CDR3 contains 14 residues. Trimming at V came to 10 bases and at J to 1 base, leaving 6 bases not matched to a gene. CDR3 amino acids: CATRRGVNTGELFF. CDR3 in DNA: TGTGCCACCAGACGGGGGGTGAACACCGGGGAGCTGTTTTTT.

J is TRBJ2-1 and V is TRBV19; 7 nucleotides agree with TRBD1. This CDR3 has 14 amino acids. V was pared by 6 bases and J by 6 bases, with 8 bases of the junction left unmatched. Germline V gives CDR1 LNHDA, CDR2 SQIVND (reference sequence). This CDR3 is CASRRGLLGNEQFF. The CDR3 DNA follows: TGTGCCAGTAGAAGGGGGCTATTGGGCAATGAGCAGTTCTTC.

The chain combines TRBV14 with TRBJ2-4, with D possibly TRBD1 on 7 matching bases. The CDR3 is 18 amino acids. Germline CDR1 and CDR2: SGHDN and FVKESK. V was clipped by 5 bases and J by 3 bases, with 23 bases between them. The CDR3 DNA reads as TGTGCCAGCAGCTCAACACTACGGACAGGAGGGGACAAAAACATTCAGTACTTC. It translates to CASSSTLRTGGDKNIQYF.

This sequence joins TRBV7-2 and TRBJ2-5; the match to TRBD2 covers 9 bases. Trimming took 5 bases from V and 2 from J; bases not matched to a gene: 6. CDR1 and CDR2 from the germline V gene are SGHTA and FQGNSA. The CDR3 has 15 residues. CDR3 sequence: CASSHGTSYQETQYF. CDR3 in DNA: TGTGCCAGCAGCCACGGGACTAGCTATCAAGAGACCCAGTACTTC.

V gene TRBV29-1 combines with J gene TRBJ1-2; no definite D call. This CDR3 comprises 12 residues. V lost 2 bases, J lost 4 bases, and 8 bases lay in between. The germline V gene has CDR1 SQVTM and CDR2 ANQGSEA. The CDR3 region has the DNA TGCAGCGTTGAATCGGTAGTCTATGGCTACACCTTC. Its protein product is CSVESVVYGYTF.

The chain's CDR3 is CASSLRQGAENTEAFF. The CDR3 DNA reads as TGCGCCAGCAGCCTAAGACAGGGGGCCGAAAACACTGAAGCTTTCTTT. The chain has TRBV5-1 and TRBJ1-1, with TRBD1 matching 10 bases. J lost 2 bases, V lost 4 bases, and 8 bases had no gene match. CDR1 is SGHRS and CDR2 is YFSETQ in the germline V gene. The CDR3 is made up of 16 amino acids.

This clone was recorded only once. The chain has TRBV2 and TRBJ1-2; 10 nucleotides match TRBD1. With V trimmed by 5 bases and J by 8 bases, 8 bases remained unmatched. Germline V lookup: CDR1 SNHLY, CDR2 FYNNEI. The CDR3 contains 14 residues. DNA of the CDR3: TGTGCCAGCAGTCCGACAGGGGGCCCGGAGGGCTACACCTTC. It encodes CASSPTGGPEGYTF.

The gene calls are TRBV9 and TRBJ2-1; maybe TRBD1 (5 bases). The length of the CDR3 is 13 residues. V gave up 0 bases and J gave up 7 bases, with 8 bases separating them. Germline-derived CDR1 and CDR2 are SGDLS and YYNGEE. CDR3 loop: CASSVGGANEQFF. CDR3 in DNA: TGTGCCAGCAGCGTAGGTGGGGCAAATGAGCAGTTCTTC.

This clone was seen a single time. This chain uses TRBV30 with TRBJ1-6; D is possibly TRBD1 (5 bases). V lost 0 bases to trimming and J lost 5 bases, with 14 bases between them. Germline V CDR1 and CDR2: GTSNPN, SVGIG (reference sequence). This CDR3 spans 16 amino acids. This CDR3 is CAWSVRAGRNNSPLHF. CDR3 DNA: TGTGCCTGGAGTGTACGAGCGGGACGGAATAATTCACCCCTCCACTTT. Together with reference TRBV30 and TRBJ1-6, the CDR3 gives the full variable domain: SQTIHQWPATLVQPVGSPLSLECTVEGTSNPNLYWYRQAAGRGLQLLFYSVGIGQISSEVPQNLSASRPQDRQFILSSKKLLLSDSGFYLCAWSVRAGRNNSPLHFGNGTRLTVT.

CDR3 sequence reads: CASTPLAGATTQYF. In DNA form, the CDR3 reads TGTGCCAGTACCCCCTTAGCGGGGGCTACTACGCAGTATTTT. The V and J genes are TRBV19 and TRBJ2-3; 9 bases are shared with TRBD2. Trimming at V came to 7 bases and at J to 8 bases, leaving 10 bases not matched to a gene. Germline values: CDR1 LNHDA, CDR2 SQIVND (reference sequence). The CDR3 has 14 amino acids. Combining the CDR3 with reference TRBV19 and TRBJ2-3 gives the whole variable domain DGGITQSPKYLFRKEGQNVTLSCEQNLNHDAMYWYRQDPGQGLRLIYYSQIVNDFQKGDIAEGYSVSREKKESFPLTVTSAQKNPTAFYLCASTPLAGATTQYFGPGTRLTVL.

V gene TRBV5-8 combines with J gene TRBJ2-1, with 7 bases aligning to TRBD2. This CDR3 contains 18 residues. Germline assignment: CDR1 SGHTS and CDR2 YDEGEE. Trimming removed 4 bases from V and 7 bases from J; junction bases left unmatched: 20. This CDR3 is CASSLPGGWDAHGNEQFF. In DNA form, the CDR3 reads TGTGCCAGCAGCCTCCCCGGGGGGTGGGACGCCCATGGAAATGAGCAGTTCTTC. Looking up the rest from reference TRBV5-8 and TRBJ2-1 gives the full variable domain: EAGVTQSPTHLIKTRGQQATLRCSPISGHTSVYWYQQALGLGLQFLLWYDEGEERNRGNFPPRFSGRQFPNYSSELNVNALELEDSALYLCASSLPGGWDAHGNEQFFGPGTRLTVL.

A remark on this clone: The sample has other DNA sequences that encode this CDR3 too. The chain links TRBV5-6 to TRBJ1-2; weak D call: TRBD1 (6 bases). Per germline, CDR1 SGHDT and CDR2 YYEEEE. Trimming took off 3 bases at V and 6 bases at J, with 12 bases between the two ends. The CDR3 is 13 residues long. CDR3 residues: CASSYTGMDGYTF. DNA for the CDR3: TGTGCCAGCAGCTATACAGGGATGGATGGCTACACCTTC. The whole variable domain, remainder taken from reference TRBV5-6 and TRBJ1-2, is DAGVTQSPTHLIKTRGQQVTLRCSPKSGHDTVSWYQQALGQGPQFIFQYYEEEERQRGNFPDRFSGHQFPNYSSELNVNALLLGDSALYLCASSYTGMDGYTFGSGTRLTVV.

A few counts support this clone. The genes are TRBV28 and TRBJ1-6, with TRBD1 matching 10 bases. J was trimmed by 9 bases and V by 5 bases; bases with no gene match: 7. This CDR3 spans 15 amino acids. Per the germline V gene, CDR1 is MDHEN and CDR2 is SYDVKM. The CDR3 region has the DNA TGTGCCAGCAGTACCCCCGGGACAGGGGCTTCACCCCTCCACTTT. This codes for CASSTPGTGASPLHF.

This sequence joins TRBV15 and TRBJ2-3; 8 bases are shared with TRBD2. With V trimmed by 2 bases and J by 3 bases, 1 base remained unmatched. This CDR3 is built from 14 residues. Looked up from germline, CDR1 is LNHNV and CDR2 is YYDKDF (reference sequence). DNA of the CDR3: TGTGCCACCAGCAGAAGCGGGAGAACAGATACGCAGTATTTT. Encoded protein: CATSRSGRTDTQYF.

This chain uses TRBV2 with TRBJ2-7, with D possibly matching TRBD2 (6 bases). This CDR3 comprises 16 residues. CDR1 and CDR2 (germline): SNHLY, FYNNEI. Trimming stripped 4 bases from V and 2 bases from J, with 18 bases between. The CDR3 is CASSGFSAGSTYEQYF. CDR3 nucleotide sequence: TGTGCCAGCAGTGGATTTTCGGCGGGGAGCACCTACGAGCAGTACTTC.

This clone was seen more than once but under ten times. V usage is TRBV18 and J usage is TRBJ1-1; D is unresolved. The CDR3 has 12 amino acids. The germline V gene encodes CDR1 KGHSH and CDR2 LQKENI. Trimming left V 3 bases short and J 4 bases short, with 6 bases between. CDR3 nucleotide sequence: TGTGCCAGCTCACCGGTCGGCACTGAAGCTTTCTTT. Translation: CASSPVGTEAFF.

The rearrangement links TRBV30 to TRBJ1-2, with TRBD1 matching over 7 bases. This CDR3 spans 14 amino acids. V lost 5 bases and J lost 7; bases outside the gene matches: 13. In germline, CDR1 is GTSNPN, CDR2 SVGIG (reference sequence). The CDR3 loop is CAWDVDRPRAGYTF. The CDR3 bases are TGTGCCTGGGACGTGGACAGGCCTCGTGCTGGCTACACCTTC.

For the CDR3, the DNA is TGTGCCAGTAGTATCCCGACAGGGCCATCGAACACCGGGGAGCTGTTTTTT. Protein sequence: CASSIPTGPSNTGELFF. The J gene is TRBJ2-2, the V gene TRBV19; 7 bases are a match to TRBD1. This CDR3 comprises 17 residues. CDR1 is LNHDA, CDR2 SQIVND, per germline (reference sequence). With V trimmed by 3 bases and J by 0 bases, 7 bases remained unmatched.

The DNA for the CDR3 is TGCGCCAGCAGCCAGGGATCTAGCGGGGGGAAATACAATGAGCAGTTCTTC. Translation gives CASSQGSSGGKYNEQFF. The chain uses TRBV4-1 and TRBJ2-1; 11 nucleotides align to TRBD2. This CDR3 has 17 amino acids. Germline lookup yields CDR1 MGHRA and CDR2 YSYEKL. V trimming: 3 bases; J trimming: 4 bases; junction bases outside the gene matches: 8.

The rearrangement uses TRBV11-3 and TRBJ2-1; 7 positions agree with TRBD2. The germline V gene encodes CDR1 SGHNT and CDR2 YENEEA. This CDR3 is 15 amino acids long. V was clipped by 4 bases and J by 0 bases; unmatched bases: 3. CDR3 protein: CASSSSGVSYNEQFF. The CDR3 region has the DNA TGTGCCAGCAGCTCTAGCGGAGTCTCCTACAATGAGCAGTTCTTC.

This sequence joins TRBV5-1 and TRBJ1-2; D possibly corresponds to TRBD1 (5 bases). Deletions cut 0 bases from V and 2 bases from J, with 8 bases between. Germline V lookup: CDR1 SGHRS, CDR2 YFSETQ. The CDR3 sequence is 14 residues long. Here the CDR3 reads CASSLDRTNYGYTF. The CDR3 DNA sequence: TGCGCCAGCAGCTTGGACAGGACAAACTATGGCTACACCTTC.

The chain recombines TRBV6-5 with TRBJ1-1, with D perhaps matching TRBD1 (5 bases). There are 16 residues in the CDR3. Trimming took off 4 bases at V and 3 bases at J, with 18 bases between the two ends. CDR1 and CDR2 (germline): MNHEY, SVGAGI. Here the CDR3 reads CASSSRWGRGYTEAFF. DNA for the CDR3: TGTGCCAGCAGTTCCCGGTGGGGGAGGGGTTACACTGAAGCTTTCTTT.

This chain joins TRBV9 and TRBJ2-5; D is possibly TRBD2 (5 bases). CDR3 length equals 14 residues. Per the germline V gene, CDR1 is SGDLS and CDR2 is YYNGEE. V was pared by 0 bases and J by 5 bases, with 11 bases between. The CDR3 region has the DNA TGTGCCAGCAGCGTAGGTGGACTCCGGGAGACCCAGTACTTC. It codes for CASSVGGLRETQYF.

This chain uses TRBV6-5 with TRBJ2-7; 7 positions agree with TRBD1. Germline assignment: CDR1 MNHEY and CDR2 SVGAGI. The ends lost 5 bases at V and 3 bases at J; junction bases unmatched: 7. The CDR3 length is 14 residues. CDR3 loop: CASSPGQIRYEQYF. CDR3 sequence (DNA): TGTGCCAGCAGTCCGGGACAGATACGCTACGAGCAGTACTTC.

The chain is built from TRBV6-5 and TRBJ1-1; 7 bases align to TRBD1. Germline CDR1 is MNHEY and CDR2 is SVGAGI. J was trimmed by 4 bases and V by 0 bases; bases with no gene match: 8. CDR3 length equals 16 residues. This CDR3 reads CASSYSERQGGTEAFF. As DNA, the CDR3 is TGTGCCAGCAGTTACTCAGAGAGACAGGGCGGCACTGAAGCTTTCTTT.

The chain combines TRBV5-1 with TRBJ1-1; D unclear. Germline values: CDR1 SGHRS, CDR2 YFSETQ. V lost 2 bases, J lost 1 base, and 6 bases lay in between. CDR3 length: 13 amino acids. CDR3 nucleotides: TGCGCCAGCAGCTTAGACACGAACACTGAAGCTTTCTTT. Encoded protein: CASSLDTNTEAFF.